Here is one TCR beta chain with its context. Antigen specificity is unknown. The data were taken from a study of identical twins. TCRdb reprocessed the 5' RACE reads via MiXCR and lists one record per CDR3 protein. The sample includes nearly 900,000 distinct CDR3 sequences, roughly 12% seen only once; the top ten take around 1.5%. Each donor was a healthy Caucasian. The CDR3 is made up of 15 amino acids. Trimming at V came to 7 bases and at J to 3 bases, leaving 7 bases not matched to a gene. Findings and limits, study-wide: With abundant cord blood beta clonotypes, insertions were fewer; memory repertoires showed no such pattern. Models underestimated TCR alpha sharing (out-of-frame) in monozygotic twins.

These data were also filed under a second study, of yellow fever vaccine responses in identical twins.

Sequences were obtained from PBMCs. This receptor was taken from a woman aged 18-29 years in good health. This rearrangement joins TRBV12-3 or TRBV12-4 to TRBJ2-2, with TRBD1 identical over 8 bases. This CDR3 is CASIWGQADTGELFF. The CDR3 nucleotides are TGTGCCAGCATTTGGGGACAGGCGGACACCGGGGAGCTGTTTTTT.